Listed here are 30 T cell receptor beta chains from one sample, sequenced in a study of T cell changes during pregnancy in multiple sclerosis. TCRdb's copy holds only in-frame clones and misses some; the assay was immunoSEQ multiplex PCR. The sample includes over 90,000 clones, approximately 93% of them seen just once. The material sequenced was peripheral blood, taken after pregnancy. These TCRs come from a female donor with multiple sclerosis, enrolled in a pregnancy study.

The genes are TRBV2 and TRBJ2-7, with TRBD1 matching over 8 bases. V lost 7 bases and J lost 3; bases outside the gene matches: 11. CDR1 is SNHLY, CDR2 FYNNEI, per germline. The CDR3 is made up of 15 amino acids. Here the CDR3 DNA reads TGTGCCAGCAAACCCCTGGGACAGGTACGCTACGAGCAGTACTTC. It specifies CASKPLGQVRYEQYF.

Only one count was recorded for this clone. The V call is TRBV6-6, the J call TRBJ2-1, with 7 bases aligning to TRBD1. Per the germline V gene, CDR1 is MNHNY and CDR2 is SVGAGI (reference sequence). V was pared by 6 bases and J by 4 bases, with 12 bases of the junction left unmatched. The CDR3 covers 16 residues. The CDR3 reads CASRPTSGTAYNEQFF. The CDR3, as DNA: TGTGCCAGCAGGCCTACGTCCGGGACAGCATACAATGAGCAGTTCTTC.

J is TRBJ2-3 and V is TRBV29-1, with 8 nucleotides matching TRBD1. V shed 6 bases and J 6 bases; nucleotides not matched to a gene: 8. The CDR3 loop spans 13 amino acids. Germline loops: CDR1 SQVTM, CDR2 ANQGSEA. The CDR3 nucleotides are TGCAGCGTCAGGGACAGGATCGCCGATACGCAGTATTTT. The encoded protein is CSVRDRIADTQYF.

The V call is TRBV10-2, the J call TRBJ2-3; possibly TRBD1 for D (6 bases). Per germline, CDR1 WSHSY and CDR2 SAAADI. The V end lost 0 bases, the J end lost 1 base, and 8 bases lay between the germline ends. This CDR3 contains 15 residues. This chain's CDR3 is CASSESPGGTDTQYF. The CDR3 DNA follows: TGCGCCAGCAGTGAGTCGCCAGGGGGCACAGATACGCAGTATTTT.

As for this clone: The identical CDR3 is also encoded by other nucleotide sequences in the sample. The chain uses TRBV7-3 and TRBJ2-5; TRBD1 might be the D (6 bases). The CDR3 sequence is 14 residues long. Germline V gene lookup returns CDR1 SGHTA and CDR2 FQGTGA. V was trimmed by 2 bases and J by 1 base, leaving 8 bases between them. The CDR3 DNA is TGTGCCAGCAGCTTAGCAGGGGCCCAAGAGACCCAGTACTTC. Translated, it gives CASSLAGAQETQYF.

The chain recombines TRBV21-1 with TRBJ1-5. TRBV21-1 is labeled a pseudogene. CDR3 length equals 20 residues. The CDR3 nucleotides read TGTGCCAGCAGCAAACCCAGCTTATCGGGTGTTGAGGATAGCAATCAGCCCCAGCATTTT. Its protein product is CASSKPSLSGVEDSNQPQHF.

The chain uses TRBV5-1 and TRBJ2-1, with D tentatively TRBD1 (5 bases). Germline V gives CDR1 SGHRS, CDR2 YFSETQ. The V and J ends lost 2 bases and 13 bases respectively, with 16 bases between them. The CDR3 has 13 residues. This CDR3 is CASSLGEQSGQFF. For the CDR3, the DNA is TGCGCCAGCAGCTTAGGGGAACAATCCGGACAGTTCTTC.

This chain uses TRBV4-1 with TRBJ2-1; TRBD1 matches 9 bases. CDR3 size: 15 residues. Losses at the gene ends were 4 bases for V and 5 bases for J; bases not matched to a gene: 6. Germline values: CDR1 MGHRA, CDR2 YSYEKL. The CDR3 loop reads CASSRVGQGHNEQFF. CDR3 coding DNA: TGCGCCAGCAGCCGAGTGGGACAGGGACACAATGAGCAGTTCTTC.

In its sample, this clone was seen a few times. The chain is built from TRBV2 and TRBJ2-2, with D hard to call. Germline values: CDR1 SNHLY, CDR2 FYNNEI. The CDR3 spans 13 residues. Between the trimmed V and J ends, which lost 6 bases and 3 bases, there was a span of 8 bases. The CDR3 region has the DNA TGTGCCAGCAGGCAGGAATACACCGGGGAGCTGTTTTTT. Its protein product is CASRQEYTGELFF.

This clone was counted a single time. The rearrangement uses TRBV11-2 and TRBJ2-7, with 9 bases aligning to TRBD2. The junction had 5 bases not matched to a gene; V was cut back by 6 bases and J by 2 bases. Germline lookup yields CDR1 SGHAT and CDR2 FQNNGV. The CDR3 contains 14 residues. CDR3 DNA: TGTGCCAGCAGAGAGGCGGGAGGGGCCTACGAGCAGTACTTC. This codes for CASREAGGAYEQYF. The complete variable domain, with remaining parts taken from reference TRBV11-2 and TRBJ2-7, reads EAGVAQSPRYKIIEKRQSVAFWCNPISGHATLYWYQQILGQGPKLLIQFQNNGVVDDSQLPKDRFSAERLKGVDSTLKIQPAKLEDSAVYLCASREAGGAYEQYFGPGTRLTVT.

The genes are TRBV27 and TRBJ1-1, with 10 bases matching TRBD1. The CDR3 runs to 11 residues. The junction had 4 bases not matched to a gene; V was cut back by 4 bases and J by 14 bases. Germline V gives CDR1 MNHEY, CDR2 SMNVEV (reference sequence). Here the CDR3 reads CASSSGQGTFF. The CDR3, as DNA: TGTGCCAGCAGTTCGGGACAGGGGACCTTCTTT.

The chain is built from TRBV4-2 and TRBJ1-5; a weak D match, TRBD1 (5 bases). Trimming cost V 0 bases and J 6 bases, with 12 bases left between them. Germline assignment: CDR1 LGHNA and CDR2 YNFKEQ. This CDR3 region has 15 residues. The CDR3 loop reads CASSQDSGGGQPQHF. The CDR3 DNA reads TGTGCCAGCAGCCAAGATAGCGGGGGGGGTCAGCCCCAGCATTTT.

The sample holds one count of this clone. The rearrangement links TRBV9 to TRBJ1-3; possible D gene TRBD1, 5 bases. The CDR3 totals 15 residues. Germline CDR1 and CDR2: SGDLS and YYNGEE. V lost 2 bases and J lost 2, with 11 bases in between. The CDR3 coding sequence is TGTGCCAGCAGCGTGGACGGGGGTACTGGAAACACCATATATTTT. The encoded protein is CASSVDGGTGNTIYF.

V and J are TRBV15 and TRBJ1-3; no clear D. Germline CDR1 and CDR2: LNHNV and YYDKDF (reference sequence). CDR3 length: 18 amino acids. V was shortened by 4 bases and J by 0 bases, with 19 bases between the two germline ends. CDR3 amino acids: CATSTRFPSRLSGNTIYF. The DNA for the CDR3 is TGTGCCACCAGCACGAGATTTCCCTCACGACTCTCTGGAAACACCATATATTTT.

The chain employs TRBV6-1 and TRBJ2-1; 9 bases are shared with TRBD1. CDR1 and CDR2 (germline): MNHNS, SASEGT. CDR3 length equals 14 residues. J lost 6 bases, V lost 5 bases, and 5 bases had no gene match. The CDR3 nucleotides read TGTGCCAGCAGTCCGGGACAGGGATTCAATGAGCAGTTCTTC. It yields the protein CASSPGQGFNEQFF.

This rearrangement joins TRBV18 to TRBJ1-3; 7 nucleotides line up with TRBD1. V lost 6 bases to trimming and J lost 8 bases; unmatched junction nucleotides: 13. CDR3 length: 15 residues. Germline V gene lookup returns CDR1 KGHSH and CDR2 LQKENI. This CDR3 is CASSDTGARGDTIYF. DNA for the CDR3: TGTGCCAGCTCGGATACAGGGGCCCGAGGAGACACCATATATTTT.

The V and J genes are TRBV4-3 and TRBJ2-2; maybe TRBD2 (6 bases). CDR1 LGHNA and CDR2 YSLEER come from the germline V gene. This CDR3 is built from 15 residues. Trimming stripped 0 bases from V and 7 bases from J, with 12 bases between. CDR3: CASSQDRLVGGELFF. CDR3 nucleotide sequence: TGCGCCAGCAGCCAAGATAGACTAGTCGGCGGGGAGCTGTTTTTT.

CDR3 residues: CASSLGWESSYNEQFF. The CDR3 DNA follows: TGTGCCAGCAGCTTAGGGTGGGAGAGCTCCTACAATGAGCAGTTCTTC. The rearrangement joins TRBV7-2 to TRBJ2-1; the D gene is possibly TRBD2 (5 bases). V was pared by 1 base and J by 0 bases, with 10 bases between. This CDR3 is built from 16 residues. Germline CDR1 and CDR2: SGHTA and FQGNSA.

The rearrangement links TRBV18 to TRBJ2-1; 8 bases are a match to TRBD1. The CDR3 extends over 15 amino acids. Germline lookup yields CDR1 KGHSH and CDR2 LQKENI. J lost 3 bases, V lost 4 bases, and 5 bases had no gene match. The CDR3 DNA reads TGTGCCAGCTCACTGAGGACAGGGAACTACAATGAGCAGTTCTTC. Translated: CASSLRTGNYNEQFF.

This chain joins TRBV9 and TRBJ2-1, with 10 positions matching TRBD1. The J segment lost 4 bases and the V segment lost 7 bases, leaving 8 bases of the junction unmatched. CDR1 and CDR2 (germline): SGDLS, YYNGEE. The CDR3 is 15 residues long. The CDR3 DNA reads as TGTGCCAGCTCCCGCCGGGACAGGGGTTACAATGAGCAGTTCTTC. It is translated as CASSRRDRGYNEQFF.

The chain recombines TRBV27 with TRBJ2-2, with 7 positions matching TRBD2. The junction had 13 bases not matched to a gene; V was cut back by 2 bases and J by 7 bases. CDR3 length: 17 amino acids. The germline gives CDR1 MNHEY, CDR2 SMNVEV (reference sequence). This CDR3 is CASSLTGGGSIIGELFF. The CDR3 bases are TGTGCCAGCAGTTTAACGGGTGGCGGGAGTATTATCGGGGAGCTGTTTTTT.

The rearrangement links TRBV6-1 to TRBJ1-1, with D possibly TRBD1 on 6 matching bases. Germline CDR1 is MNHNS and CDR2 is SASEGT. Trimming removed 3 bases at V and 3 bases at J, with 14 bases between. The CDR3 loop spans 15 amino acids. The CDR3 is CASSEGAGIDTEAFF. CDR3 sequence (DNA): TGTGCCAGCAGTGAGGGGGCCGGTATCGACACTGAAGCTTTCTTT.

This clone has a single count. V and J are TRBV5-4 and TRBJ2-3; TRBD2 matches at 9 bases. J was trimmed by 5 bases and V by 4 bases; bases with no gene match: 11. Germline lookup yields CDR1 SGHNT and CDR2 YYREEE (reference sequence). CDR3 length: 16 amino acids. The CDR3 coding sequence is TGTGCCAGCAGCCTTAAGCGGGAGGTAGTGTTAGATACGCAGTATTTT. Translation gives CASSLKREVVLDTQYF. The full variable domain, completed using reference TRBV5-4 and TRBJ2-3, is ETGVTQSPTHLIKTRGQQVTLRCSSQSGHNTVSWYQQALGQGPQFIFQYYREEENGRGNFPPRFSGLQFPNYSSELNVNALELDDSALYLCASSLKREVVLDTQYFGPGTRLTVL.

The genes are TRBV6-4 and TRBJ2-3; 9 bases match TRBD1. The CDR3 runs 17 residues. Germline CDR1 is MRHNA and CDR2 is SNTAGT. The trim removed 2 bases at V and 1 base at J, leaving 7 bases unmatched. The CDR3 reads CASSDQDTGGGTDTQYF. CDR3 coding DNA: TGTGCCAGCAGTGACCAGGACACAGGGGGCGGCACAGATACGCAGTATTTT.

The chain carries TRBV9 and TRBJ2-7; no clear D gene. CDR3 length equals 16 residues. The V gene's germline CDR1 is SGDLS and CDR2 YYNGEE. The V and J ends lost 3 bases and 0 bases respectively, with 16 bases between them. The CDR3 reads CASSGALNLPSYEQYF. The CDR3 DNA follows: TGTGCCAGCAGCGGGGCTCTGAACTTACCCTCCTACGAGCAGTACTTC. The complete variable domain, with remaining parts taken from reference TRBV9 and TRBJ2-7, reads DSGVTQTPKHLITATGQRVTLRCSPRSGDLSVYWYQQSLDQGLQFLIQYYNGEERAKGNILERFSAQQFPDLHSELNLSSLELGDSALYFCASSGALNLPSYEQYFGPGTRLTVT.

The chain employs TRBV27 and TRBJ2-7; D might be TRBD1 (6 bases). This CDR3 is built from 20 residues. Germline assignment: CDR1 MNHEY and CDR2 SMNVEV (reference sequence). V gave up 4 bases and J gave up 4 bases, with 32 bases separating them. The CDR3 is CASSSIPWTTGRPSRYEQYF. Here the CDR3 DNA reads TGTGCCAGCAGTTCTATCCCCTGGACAACAGGGCGTCCCAGTAGGTACGAGCAGTACTTC.

The V gene is TRBV9, the J gene TRBJ1-2, with D possibly being TRBD1 (6 bases). The V gene's germline CDR1 is SGDLS and CDR2 YYNGEE. Trimming shortened V by 6 bases and J by 6 bases, and 24 bases separated the two germline ends. This CDR3 comprises 16 residues. CDR3 bases: TGTGCCAGCAACCCGGGGGGCTGGCGGGGGTCGGATGGCTACACCTTC. Its translation: CASNPGGWRGSDGYTF.

The J gene is TRBJ2-7, the V gene TRBV18, with 12 bases that match TRBD1. V dropped 1 base and J dropped 3; count of bases not matched to a gene: 10. From germline, CDR1 is KGHSH and CDR2 LQKENI. The CDR3 is made up of 18 amino acids. The CDR3 is CASSPLPGQGAARYEQYF. Here the CDR3 DNA reads TGTGCCAGCTCACCACTCCCGGGACAGGGGGCGGCTCGCTACGAGCAGTACTTC.

The chain uses TRBV7-3 and TRBJ2-3, with 12 positions matching TRBD2. Germline CDR1 and CDR2: SGHTA and FQGTGA. With 5 bases clipped from V and 2 bases from J, the junction kept 5 bases outside the gene matches. The CDR3 runs 16 residues. Here the CDR3 reads CASSPGLAGSTDTQYF. The DNA of the CDR3 is TGTGCCAGCAGCCCGGGACTAGCGGGTTCCACAGATACGCAGTATTTT.

The chain joins TRBV7-9 to TRBJ2-3; D gene unclear. The CDR3 loop spans 13 amino acids. CDR1 SEHNR and CDR2 FQNEAQ come from the germline V gene (reference sequence). The V end lost 5 bases, the J end lost 2 bases, and 8 bases lay between the germline ends. In nucleotides, the CDR3 is TGTGCCAGCAGCACCCACTTCACAGATACGCAGTATTTT. This encodes CASSTHFTDTQYF.